This T cell receptor (beta chain) appears in the sequencing data of a study of T cell responses to AZD1222 COVID-19 vaccine. Some clones are missing from TCRdb's copy, which holds only in-frame ones; the method was immunoSEQ multiplex PCR. The repertoire holds 90,000 to 150,000 clones, with around 87% as singletons. A remark on this clone: The antigen is not known.

V was clipped by 6 bases and J by 7 bases, with 10 bases between them. The CDR3 contains 12 residues. Findings and limits, study-wide: Distributed over spike, vaccine-associated CD4 TCRs predominated at 160-218 and 743-854. Following two doses of AZD1222, Spike-specific TCR breadth and depth rose. Donors in the cohort were predominantly white British and more often female, and clonal diversity was possibly underestimated. Of the AZD1222 recipients, only five or six were seropositive at baseline.

The sequenced sample was peripheral blood, obtained 28 days after the second AZD1222 dose. The receptor was derived from an adult who received the AZD1222 COVID-19 vaccine. The J gene is TRBJ1-5, the V gene TRBV12-3 or TRBV12-4; a weak D match, TRBD1 (5 bases). The CDR3 sequence: CASSLPGQPQHF. In DNA, the CDR3 is TGTGCCAGCAGCCTACCAGGGCAGCCCCAGCATTTT.